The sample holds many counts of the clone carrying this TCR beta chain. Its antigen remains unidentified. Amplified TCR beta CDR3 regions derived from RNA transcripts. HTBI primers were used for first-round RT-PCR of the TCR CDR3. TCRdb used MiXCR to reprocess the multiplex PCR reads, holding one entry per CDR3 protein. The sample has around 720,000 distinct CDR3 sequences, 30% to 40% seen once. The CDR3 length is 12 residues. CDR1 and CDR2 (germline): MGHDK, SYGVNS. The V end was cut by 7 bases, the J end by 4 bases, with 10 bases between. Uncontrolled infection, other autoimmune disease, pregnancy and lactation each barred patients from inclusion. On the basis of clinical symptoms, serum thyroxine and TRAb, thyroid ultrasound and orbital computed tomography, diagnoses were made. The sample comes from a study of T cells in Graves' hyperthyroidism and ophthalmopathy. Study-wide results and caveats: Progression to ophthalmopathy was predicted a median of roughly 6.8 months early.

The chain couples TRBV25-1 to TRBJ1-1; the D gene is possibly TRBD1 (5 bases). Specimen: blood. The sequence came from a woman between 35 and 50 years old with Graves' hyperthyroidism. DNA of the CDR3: TGTGCCAGCACCTTGGGGGGCACTGAAGCTTTCTTT. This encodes CASTLGGTEAFF. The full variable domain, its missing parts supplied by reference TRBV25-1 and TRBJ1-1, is EADIYQTPRYLVIGTGKKITLECSQTMGHDKMYWYQQDPGMELHLIHYSYGVNSTEKGDLSSESTVSRIRTEHFPLTLESARPSHTSQYLCASTLGGTEAFFGQGTRLTVV.